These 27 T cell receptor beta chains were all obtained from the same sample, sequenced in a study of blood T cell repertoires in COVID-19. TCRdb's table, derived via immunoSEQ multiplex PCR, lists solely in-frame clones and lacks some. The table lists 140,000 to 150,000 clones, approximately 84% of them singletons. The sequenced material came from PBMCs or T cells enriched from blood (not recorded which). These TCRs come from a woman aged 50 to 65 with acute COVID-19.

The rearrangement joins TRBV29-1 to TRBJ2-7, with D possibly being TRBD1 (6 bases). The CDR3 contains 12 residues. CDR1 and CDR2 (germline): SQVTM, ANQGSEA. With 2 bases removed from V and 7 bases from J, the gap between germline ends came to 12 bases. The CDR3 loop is CSVERQVGEQYF. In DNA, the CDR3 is TGCAGCGTTGAAAGACAGGTGGGAGAGCAGTACTTC.

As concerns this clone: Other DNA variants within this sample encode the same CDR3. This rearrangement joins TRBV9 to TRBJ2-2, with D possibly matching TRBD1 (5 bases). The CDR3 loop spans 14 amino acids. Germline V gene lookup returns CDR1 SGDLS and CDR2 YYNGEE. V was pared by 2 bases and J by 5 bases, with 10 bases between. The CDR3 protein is CASSVGQSTGELFF. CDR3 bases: TGTGCCAGCAGCGTGGGGCAGTCAACCGGGGAGCTGTTTTTT.

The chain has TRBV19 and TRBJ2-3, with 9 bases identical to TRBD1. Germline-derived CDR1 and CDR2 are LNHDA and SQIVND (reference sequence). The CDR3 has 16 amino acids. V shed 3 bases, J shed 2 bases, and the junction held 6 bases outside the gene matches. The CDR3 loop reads CASSIWGQGNTDTQYF. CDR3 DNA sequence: TGTGCCAGTAGTATTTGGGGACAGGGTAACACAGATACGCAGTATTTT.

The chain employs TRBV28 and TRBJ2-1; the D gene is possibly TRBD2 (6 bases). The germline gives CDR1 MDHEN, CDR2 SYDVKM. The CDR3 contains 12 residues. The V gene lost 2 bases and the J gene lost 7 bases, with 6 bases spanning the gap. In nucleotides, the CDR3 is TGTGCCAGCAGTTTAGGAGGGAATGAGCAGTTCTTC. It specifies CASSLGGNEQFF.

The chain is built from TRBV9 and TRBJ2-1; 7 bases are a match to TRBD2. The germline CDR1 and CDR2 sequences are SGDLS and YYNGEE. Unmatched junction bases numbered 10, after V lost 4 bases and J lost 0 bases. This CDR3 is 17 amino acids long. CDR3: CASSRVPGTNSYNEQFF. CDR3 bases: TGTGCCAGCAGCCGCGTTCCGGGGACTAACTCCTACAATGAGCAGTTCTTC.

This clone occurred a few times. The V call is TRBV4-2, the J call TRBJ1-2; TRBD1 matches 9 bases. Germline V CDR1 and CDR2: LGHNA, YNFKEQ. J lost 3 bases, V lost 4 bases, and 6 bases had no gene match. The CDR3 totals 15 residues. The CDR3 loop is CASSPRTGDDYGYTF. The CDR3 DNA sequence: TGTGCCAGCAGCCCTCGGACAGGGGACGACTATGGCTACACCTTC.

CDR3: CAWRLAGPYEQYF. CDR3 nucleotides: TGTGCCTGGAGGCTAGCGGGTCCCTACGAGCAGTACTTC. The rearrangement links TRBV30 to TRBJ2-7; 8 nucleotides agree with TRBD2. With V trimmed by 3 bases and J by 2 bases, 3 bases remained unmatched. The CDR3 extends over 13 amino acids. CDR1 and CDR2 (germline): GTSNPN, SVGIG (reference sequence).

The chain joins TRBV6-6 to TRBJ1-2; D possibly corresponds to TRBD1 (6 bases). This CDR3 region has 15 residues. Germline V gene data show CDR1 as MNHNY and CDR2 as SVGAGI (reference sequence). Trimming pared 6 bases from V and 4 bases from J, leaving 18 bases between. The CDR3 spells CASSLAHTGSYGYTF. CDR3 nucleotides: TGTGCCAGCAGCCTCGCTCACACAGGGAGCTATGGCTACACCTTC.

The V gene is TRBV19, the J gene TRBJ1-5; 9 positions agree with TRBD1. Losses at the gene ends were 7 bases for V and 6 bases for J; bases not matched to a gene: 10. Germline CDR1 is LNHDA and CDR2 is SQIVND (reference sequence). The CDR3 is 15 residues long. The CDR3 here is CASTNLGQGVQPQHF. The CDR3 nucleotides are TGTGCCAGTACCAACCTGGGACAGGGTGTTCAGCCCCAGCATTTT.

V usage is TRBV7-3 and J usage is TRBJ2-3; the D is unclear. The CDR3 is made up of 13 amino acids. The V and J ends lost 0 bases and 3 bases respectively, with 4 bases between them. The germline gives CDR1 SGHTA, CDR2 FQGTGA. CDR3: CASSLTYTDTQYF. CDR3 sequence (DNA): TGTGCCAGCAGCTTAACTTATACAGATACGCAGTATTTT.

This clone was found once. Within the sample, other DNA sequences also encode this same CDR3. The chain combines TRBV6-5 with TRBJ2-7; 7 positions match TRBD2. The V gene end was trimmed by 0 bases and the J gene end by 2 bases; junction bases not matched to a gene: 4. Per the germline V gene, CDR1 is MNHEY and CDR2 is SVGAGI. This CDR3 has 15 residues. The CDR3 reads CASSYSGGRAYEQYF. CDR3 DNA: TGTGCCAGCAGTTACTCTGGGGGGAGGGCCTACGAGCAGTACTTC.

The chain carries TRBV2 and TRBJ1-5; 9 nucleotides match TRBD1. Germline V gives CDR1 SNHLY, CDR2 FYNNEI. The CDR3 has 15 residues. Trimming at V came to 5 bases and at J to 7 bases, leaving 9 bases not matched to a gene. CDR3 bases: TGTGCCAGCAGTAATGACAGGGGGGCCGAGCAGCCCCAGCATTTT. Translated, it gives CASSNDRGAEQPQHF.

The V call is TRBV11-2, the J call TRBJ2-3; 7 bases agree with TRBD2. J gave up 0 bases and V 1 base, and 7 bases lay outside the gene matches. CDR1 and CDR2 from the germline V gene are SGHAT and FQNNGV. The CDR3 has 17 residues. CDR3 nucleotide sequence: TGTGCCAGCAGCTTAGTCGCACTAGCGTCTAGCACAGATACGCAGTATTTT. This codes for CASSLVALASSTDTQYF.

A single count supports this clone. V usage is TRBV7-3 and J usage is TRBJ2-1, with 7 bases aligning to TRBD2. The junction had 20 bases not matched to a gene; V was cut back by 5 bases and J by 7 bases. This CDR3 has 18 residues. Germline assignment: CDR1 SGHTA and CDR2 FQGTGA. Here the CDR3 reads CASSATGGGTGDGNEQFF. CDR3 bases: TGTGCCAGCAGCGCCACGGGAGGAGGTACGGGTGACGGGAATGAGCAGTTCTTC.

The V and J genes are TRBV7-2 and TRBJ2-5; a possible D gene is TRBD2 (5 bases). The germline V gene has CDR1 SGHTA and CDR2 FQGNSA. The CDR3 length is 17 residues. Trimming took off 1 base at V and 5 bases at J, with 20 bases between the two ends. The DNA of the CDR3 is TGTGCCAGCAGCTTAGGCGGGCCCGGAATGGTAAGGGAGACCCAGTACTTC. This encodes CASSLGGPGMVRETQYF.

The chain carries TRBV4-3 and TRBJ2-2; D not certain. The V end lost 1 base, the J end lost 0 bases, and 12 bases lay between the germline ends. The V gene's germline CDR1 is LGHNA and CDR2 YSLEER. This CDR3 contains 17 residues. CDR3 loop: CASSQVSDFTNTGELFF. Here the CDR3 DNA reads TGCGCCAGCAGCCAAGTCTCCGACTTCACGAACACCGGGGAGCTGTTTTTT.

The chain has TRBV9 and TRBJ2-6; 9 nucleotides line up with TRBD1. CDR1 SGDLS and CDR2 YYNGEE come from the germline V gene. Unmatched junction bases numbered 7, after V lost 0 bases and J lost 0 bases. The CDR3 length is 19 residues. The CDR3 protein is CASSVDLATGGSGANVLTF. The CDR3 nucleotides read TGTGCCAGCAGCGTAGATTTAGCGACAGGGGGCTCTGGGGCCAACGTCCTGACTTTC.

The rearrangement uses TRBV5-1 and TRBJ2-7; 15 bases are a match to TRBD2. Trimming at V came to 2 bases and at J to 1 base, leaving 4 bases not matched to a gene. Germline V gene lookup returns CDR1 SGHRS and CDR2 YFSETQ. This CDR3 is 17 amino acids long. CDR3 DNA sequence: TGCGCCAGCAGCTTCGGACTAGCGGGAGGGGAGTCCTACGAGCAGTACTTC. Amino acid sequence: CASSFGLAGGESYEQYF.

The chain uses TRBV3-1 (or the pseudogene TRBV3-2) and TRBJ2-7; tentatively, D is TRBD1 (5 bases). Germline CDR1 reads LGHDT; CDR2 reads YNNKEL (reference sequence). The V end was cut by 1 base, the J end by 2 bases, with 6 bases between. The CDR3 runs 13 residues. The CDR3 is CASSQGGPYEQYF. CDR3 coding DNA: TGTGCCAGCAGCCAAGGGGGCCCCTACGAGCAGTACTTC.

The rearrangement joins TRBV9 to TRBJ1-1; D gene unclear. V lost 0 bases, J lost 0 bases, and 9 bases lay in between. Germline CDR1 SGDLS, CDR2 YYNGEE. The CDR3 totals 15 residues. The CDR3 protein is CASSVGFSVNTEAFF. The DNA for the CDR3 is TGTGCCAGCAGCGTAGGGTTCTCAGTGAACACTGAAGCTTTCTTT.

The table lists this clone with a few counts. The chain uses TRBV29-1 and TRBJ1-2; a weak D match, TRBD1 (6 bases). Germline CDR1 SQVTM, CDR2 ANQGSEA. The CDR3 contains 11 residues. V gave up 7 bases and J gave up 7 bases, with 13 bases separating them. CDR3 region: CSATGQVGYTF. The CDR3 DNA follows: TGCAGCGCTACAGGGCAGGTTGGCTACACCTTC.

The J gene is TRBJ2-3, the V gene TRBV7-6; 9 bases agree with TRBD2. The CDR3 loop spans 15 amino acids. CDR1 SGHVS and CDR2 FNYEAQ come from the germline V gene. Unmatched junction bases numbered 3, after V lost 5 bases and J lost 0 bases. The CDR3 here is CASSKTSGSTDTQYF. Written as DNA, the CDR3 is TGTGCCAGCAGCAAGACTAGCGGAAGCACAGATACGCAGTATTTT.

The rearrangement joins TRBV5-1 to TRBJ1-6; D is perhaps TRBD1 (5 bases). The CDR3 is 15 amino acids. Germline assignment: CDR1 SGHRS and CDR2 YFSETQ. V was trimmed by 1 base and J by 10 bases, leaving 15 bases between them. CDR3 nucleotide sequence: TGCGCCAGCAGCTTGAGGAGGGGAGAGGGATCACCCCTCCACTTT. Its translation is CASSLRRGEGSPLHF. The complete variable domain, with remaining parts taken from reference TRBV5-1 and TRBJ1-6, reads KAGVTQTPRYLIKTRGQQVTLSCSPISGHRSVSWYQQTPGQGLQFLFEYFSETQRNKGNFPGRFSGRQFSNSRSEMNVSTLELGDSALYLCASSLRRGEGSPLHFGNGTRLTVT.

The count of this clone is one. CDR3 protein: CASTYRGGANTGELFF. The CDR3 bases are TGTGCCAGCACCTATCGTGGGGGGGCGAACACCGGGGAGCTGTTTTTT. The chain links TRBV7-2 to TRBJ2-2; 7 nucleotides align to TRBD2. Germline CDR1 and CDR2: SGHTA and FQGNSA. Trimming at V came to 7 bases and at J to 0 bases, leaving 8 bases not matched to a gene. This CDR3 comprises 16 residues.

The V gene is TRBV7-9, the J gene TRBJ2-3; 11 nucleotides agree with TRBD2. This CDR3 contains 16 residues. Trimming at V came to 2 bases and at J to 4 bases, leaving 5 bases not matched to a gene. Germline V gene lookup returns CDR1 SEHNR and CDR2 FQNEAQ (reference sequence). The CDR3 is CASSLYSSGRADTQYF. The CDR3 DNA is TGTGCCAGCAGCTTATACAGTAGCGGGAGGGCAGATACGCAGTATTTT.

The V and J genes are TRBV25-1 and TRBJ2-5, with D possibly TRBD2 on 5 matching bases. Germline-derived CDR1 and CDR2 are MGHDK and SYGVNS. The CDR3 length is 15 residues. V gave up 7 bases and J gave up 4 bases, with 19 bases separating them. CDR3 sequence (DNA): TGTGCCAGCACACTAGGCAAGGGTATGAGAGAGACCCAGTACTTC. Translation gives CASTLGKGMRETQYF.

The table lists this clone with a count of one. CDR3 bases: TGTGCCAGCAGCCCAACGACTAGCGGGAGCTTAGGGGTTTACGAGCAGTACTTC. It yields the protein CASSPTTSGSLGVYEQYF. This sequence joins TRBV21-1 and TRBJ2-7; TRBD2, the table's D call, was not compared with the DNA. TRBV21-1 is a listed pseudogene. The CDR3 length is 18 residues.